The TCR beta chain described here comes from a study of neurological immune-mediated disorders. Germline loops: CDR1 SGHRS, CDR2 YFSETQ. V was pared by 7 bases and J by 6 bases, with 14 bases between. The CDR3 spans 12 residues. Described time point: technical triplicate 2. Input was about a million sorted T cells, either CD4+ or CD8+. Whole-study results and caveats: While HTLV-1-associated myelopathy showed the greatest TCR clonal expansion, multiple sclerosis showed the least, falling below healthy controls. None of the CDR3 amino acid sequences of expanded clones were shared across subjects, and this suggested private repertoires in all groups.

5'RACE generated cDNA with 10-nucleotide random UMIs. TCRdb processed the 5' RACE reads anew with MiXCR; each CDR3 protein has one entry. The sample has fewer than 40,000 distinct CDR3 sequences; more than 10% are singletons. The sample holds many counts of this clonotype. The antigen is undetermined. Sample: CD4+ T cells from blood. The clonotype comes from a female donor with HTLV-1-associated myelopathy (HAM/TSP). This chain connects TRBV5-1 to TRBJ2-7; D tentatively reads TRBD1 or TRBD2 (5 bases each). CDR3 loop: CASFRELGEQYF. The CDR3 DNA is TGCGCCAGCTTCAGGGAACTAGGCGAGCAGTACTTC.